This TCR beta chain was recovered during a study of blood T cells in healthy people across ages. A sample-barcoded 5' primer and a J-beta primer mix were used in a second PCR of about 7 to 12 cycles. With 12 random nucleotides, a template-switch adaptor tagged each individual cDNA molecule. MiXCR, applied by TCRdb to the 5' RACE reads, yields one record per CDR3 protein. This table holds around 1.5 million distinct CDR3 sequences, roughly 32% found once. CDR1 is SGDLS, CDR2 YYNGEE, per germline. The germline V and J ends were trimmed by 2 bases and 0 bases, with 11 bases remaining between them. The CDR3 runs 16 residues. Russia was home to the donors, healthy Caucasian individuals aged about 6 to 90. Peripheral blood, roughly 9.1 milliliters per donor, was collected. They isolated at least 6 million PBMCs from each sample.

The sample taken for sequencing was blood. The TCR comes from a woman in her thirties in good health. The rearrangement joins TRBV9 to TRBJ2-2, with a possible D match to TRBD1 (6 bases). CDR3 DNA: TGTGCCAGCAGCGTGGCTCAGGGGCCGAACACCGGGGAGCTGTTTTTT. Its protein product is CASSVAQGPNTGELFF.